Shown below are 28 T cell receptor beta chains from a single sample sequenced in a study of blood T cell repertoires in COVID-19. Only in-frame clones appear in the TCRdb table, and some are missing; sequencing was by immunoSEQ multiplex PCR. The table includes 160,000 or so clones, around 75% detected once. The sample taken for sequencing was peripheral blood. Receptors originate from a woman older than 75 with acute or convalescent COVID-19.

The rearrangement joins TRBV6-6 to TRBJ2-7, with 7 bases fitting TRBD1. V lost 7 bases and J lost 12; bases outside the gene matches: 12. The germline V gene has CDR1 MNHNY and CDR2 SVGAGI (reference sequence). This CDR3 comprises 12 residues. The CDR3 reads CASTRQGGSRYF. CDR3 nucleotide sequence: TGTGCCAGCACCCGACAGGGTGGTAGTCGGTACTTC.

The rearrangement joins TRBV18 to TRBJ1-2; 8 bases align to TRBD1. Germline assignment: CDR1 KGHSH and CDR2 LQKENI. This CDR3 comprises 14 residues. Unmatched junction bases numbered 4, after V lost 3 bases and J lost 4 bases. CDR3 region: CASSPKDRAYGYTF. CDR3 in DNA: TGTGCCAGCTCACCTAAGGACAGGGCCTATGGCTACACCTTC.

The chain carries TRBV9 and TRBJ1-6; possible D gene TRBD1, 5 bases. The CDR3 is 14 residues long. V was clipped by 1 base and J by 7 bases, with 9 bases between them. CDR1 is SGDLS, CDR2 YYNGEE, per germline. The CDR3 DNA follows: TGTGCCAGCAGCGTACAGGGAAGGAATTCACCCCTCCACTTT. Translating gives CASSVQGRNSPLHF.

J is TRBJ1-6 and V is TRBV30, with D possibly TRBD1 on 6 matching bases. Trimming removed 4 bases at V and 4 bases at J, with 14 bases between. Germline V CDR1 and CDR2: GTSNPN, SVGIG (reference sequence). This CDR3 region has 15 residues. CDR3 region: CAWTRSRGYNSPLHF. For the CDR3, the DNA is TGTGCCTGGACTCGGAGCAGGGGTTATAATTCACCCCTCCACTTT.

The chain has TRBV19 and TRBJ2-7; TRBD2 is a possible D gene (7 bases). V was cut by 5 bases and J by 1 base, with 18 bases left in between. CDR1 is LNHDA, CDR2 SQIVND, per germline (reference sequence). There are 16 residues in the CDR3. CDR3 protein: CASSPGRGVLSYEQYF. CDR3 bases: TGTGCCAGTAGTCCGGGGAGGGGGGTCTTGTCCTACGAGCAGTACTTC.

V gene TRBV28 combines with J gene TRBJ1-2; D gene unclear. Germline V lookup: CDR1 MDHEN, CDR2 SYDVKM. The CDR3 is made up of 14 amino acids. The V end was cut by 4 bases, the J end by 5 bases, with 14 bases between. The CDR3 here is CASSSSGIYYGYTF. DNA for the CDR3: TGTGCCAGCAGTTCCTCCGGGATATATTATGGCTACACCTTC.

This clone was detected a few times. This sequence joins TRBV29-1 and TRBJ2-5, with a possible D match to TRBD1 (6 bases). The CDR3 covers 14 residues. Germline values: CDR1 SQVTM, CDR2 ANQGSEA. V dropped 4 bases and J dropped 4 bases, with 16 bases sitting between them. The chain's CDR3 is CSVASLGGRETQYF. As DNA, the CDR3 is TGCAGCGTTGCCTCACTAGGGGGTAGAGAGACCCAGTACTTC.

CDR3 sequence (DNA): TGTGCCATCAGGGACCGGGCGGGAGGAGGGGAGACCCAGTACTTC. It specifies CAIRDRAGGGETQYF. The chain is built from TRBV10-3 and TRBJ2-5; 8 bases map to TRBD2. The CDR3 contains 15 residues. From germline, CDR1 is ENHRY and CDR2 SYGVKD. The V segment lost 6 bases and the J segment 5 bases; nucleotides outside the gene matches: 11.

The table lists this clone with a count of one. The chain combines TRBV10-1 with TRBJ2-1; TRBD2 is a possible D gene (6 bases). The V gene lost 0 bases and the J gene lost 9 bases, with 12 bases spanning the gap. The CDR3 loop spans 14 amino acids. Germline V CDR1 and CDR2: WNHNN, SYGVQD (reference sequence). CDR3 sequence reads: CASSESIAGTEQFF. In nucleotides, the CDR3 is TGCGCCAGCAGTGAGTCCATTGCGGGAACTGAGCAGTTCTTC.

The chain carries TRBV10-2 and TRBJ1-1; D uncertain. This CDR3 comprises 14 residues. V was trimmed by 7 bases and J by 0 bases, leaving 12 bases between them. Germline assignment: CDR1 WSHSY and CDR2 SAAADI. This chain's CDR3 is CASNRDLMNTEAFF. The DNA for the CDR3 is TGCGCCAGCAACCGGGATTTGATGAACACTGAAGCTTTCTTT.

This sequence joins TRBV27 and TRBJ2-2, with D hard to call. The V gene lost 6 bases and the J gene lost 5 bases, with 10 bases spanning the gap. Germline CDR1 and CDR2: MNHEY and SMNVEV (reference sequence). The CDR3 is 13 amino acids. CDR3 bases: TGTGCCAGCAGGCCAGCGTGGACCGGGGAGCTGTTTTTT. Protein product: CASRPAWTGELFF.

This clone was detected only once. The V call is TRBV12-3 or TRBV12-4, the J call TRBJ1-6, with D hard to call. This CDR3 is built from 13 residues. The V end lost 2 bases, the J end lost 9 bases, and 8 bases lay between the germline ends. The CDR3 is CASSLLRGSPLHF. For the CDR3, the DNA is TGTGCCAGCAGTTTATTGCGGGGTTCACCCCTCCACTTT.

This clone occurred a few times. The chain couples TRBV11-2 to TRBJ2-5, with 9 bases identical to TRBD2. This CDR3 spans 14 amino acids. Germline V CDR1 and CDR2: SGHAT, FQNNGV. The trim removed 5 bases at V and 5 bases at J, leaving 6 bases unmatched. DNA of the CDR3: TGTGCCAGCAGCCAAGCGGGAGGTCGGGAGACCCAGTACTTC. The encoded protein is CASSQAGGRETQYF.

This chain joins TRBV30 and TRBJ1-1; 7 nucleotides match TRBD1. J was trimmed by 0 bases and V by 3 bases; bases with no gene match: 4. The CDR3 runs 14 residues. The germline gives CDR1 GTSNPN, CDR2 SVGIG (reference sequence). The CDR3 spells CAWRGGQLNTEAFF. The CDR3 bases are TGTGCCTGGAGGGGGGGACAGTTGAACACTGAAGCTTTCTTT.

The chain combines TRBV2 with TRBJ2-2; 8 nucleotides align to TRBD2. The CDR3 has 15 amino acids. Trimming took 8 bases from V and 6 from J; bases not matched to a gene: 11. Germline V lookup: CDR1 SNHLY, CDR2 FYNNEI. The CDR3 nucleotides read TGTGCCAGCCTTAACGGGGGGGATTTTTCCGGGGAGCTGTTTTTT. Its translation is CASLNGGDFSGELFF.

There are a few counts of this clone. The chain combines TRBV19 with TRBJ1-2; TRBD1 matches 10 bases. J gave up 8 bases and V 1 base, and 7 bases lay outside the gene matches. CDR3 size: 15 residues. Germline V lookup: CDR1 LNHDA, CDR2 SQIVND (reference sequence). CDR3 amino acids: CASSIGDRGRSGYTF. The CDR3 DNA sequence: TGTGCCAGTAGTATAGGAGACAGGGGGCGGTCCGGCTACACCTTC.

The V and J genes are TRBV11-3 and TRBJ2-1; TRBD2 matches 13 bases. CDR1 is SGHNT, CDR2 YENEEA, per germline. The CDR3 is 17 amino acids. Trimming took 5 bases from V and 4 from J; bases not matched to a gene: 8. The DNA for the CDR3 is TGTGCCAGCAGCCCACGGACTAGCGGGGGAGATTACAATGAGCAGTTCTTC. This encodes CASSPRTSGGDYNEQFF.

The V and J genes are TRBV18 and TRBJ1-1; 11 positions agree with TRBD1. The ends lost 3 bases at V and 10 bases at J; junction bases unmatched: 4. CDR3 length: 13 residues. The V gene's germline CDR1 is KGHSH and CDR2 LQKENI. In DNA form, the CDR3 reads TGTGCCAGCTCACCGGACAGGGGGCGTGTAGCTTTCTTT. It encodes CASSPDRGRVAFF. Together with reference TRBV18 and TRBJ1-1, the CDR3 gives the full variable domain: NAGVMQNPRHLVRRRGQEARLRCSPMKGHSHVYWYRQLPEEGLKFMVYLQKENIIDESGMPKERFSAEFPKEGPSILRIQQVVRGDSAAYFCASSPDRGRVAFFGQGTRLTVV.

The chain employs TRBV5-4 and TRBJ1-3; tentatively, D is TRBD1 (5 bases). The V end was cut by 0 bases, the J end by 4 bases, with 8 bases between. CDR1 and CDR2 from the germline V gene are SGHNT and YYREEE (reference sequence). The CDR3 runs 14 residues. CDR3 in amino acids: CASSLEGVGNTIYF. The CDR3 DNA sequence: TGTGCCAGCAGCTTGGAAGGGGTCGGAAACACCATATATTTT.

The chain joins TRBV7-2 to TRBJ2-1, with 9 bases that match TRBD2. V shed 2 bases and J 7 bases; nucleotides not matched to a gene: 6. Germline V gene data show CDR1 as SGHTA and CDR2 as FQGNSA. The CDR3 runs to 15 residues. The CDR3 protein is CASSLRAGGGNEQFF. The CDR3 DNA reads as TGTGCCAGCAGCTTACGAGCGGGGGGCGGAAATGAGCAGTTCTTC.

The chain couples TRBV11-2 to TRBJ2-4; a possible D gene is TRBD1 (6 bases). The V gene's germline CDR1 is SGHAT and CDR2 FQNNGV. This CDR3 has 17 amino acids. Trimming took off 2 bases at V and 0 bases at J, with 14 bases between the two ends. The CDR3 region is CASSLLDSLLAKNIQYF. DNA of the CDR3: TGTGCCAGCAGCTTACTGGACAGTCTGTTAGCCAAAAACATTCAGTACTTC.

This chain joins TRBV5-4 and TRBJ2-1; D is ambiguous. This CDR3 has 14 amino acids. The germline V gene encodes CDR1 SGHNT and CDR2 YYREEE (reference sequence). Between the trimmed V and J ends, which lost 2 bases and 0 bases, there was a span of 6 bases. The CDR3 here is CASSFRVSYNEQFF. In DNA form, the CDR3 reads TGTGCCAGCAGCTTCCGGGTCTCCTACAATGAGCAGTTCTTC.

Only one count was recorded for this clone. The chain has TRBV6-5 and TRBJ1-1, with 9 nucleotides matching TRBD1. This CDR3 spans 13 amino acids. Trimming took 7 bases from V and 4 from J; bases not matched to a gene: 4. CDR1 and CDR2 (germline): MNHEY, SVGAGI. CDR3 loop: CASTYRGPTEAFF. The CDR3 nucleotides are TGTGCCAGCACCTACAGGGGGCCCACTGAAGCTTTCTTT.

The count of this clone is one. The chain employs TRBV19 and TRBJ2-7; 10 positions agree with TRBD1. The CDR3 extends over 15 amino acids. J gave up 3 bases and V 5 bases, and 7 bases lay outside the gene matches. The V gene's germline CDR1 is LNHDA and CDR2 SQIVND (reference sequence). For the CDR3, the DNA is TGTGCCAGTAGTCCACGCGGGACAGGGGTCTACGAGCAGTACTTC. Its translation: CASSPRGTGVYEQYF.

This clone showed up just a few times. The gene calls are TRBV29-1 and TRBJ1-1; maybe TRBD1 (5 bases). The CDR3 has 13 residues. Germline CDR1 and CDR2: SQVTM and ANQGSEA. V dropped 4 bases and J dropped 1 base, with 10 bases sitting between them. In DNA form, the CDR3 reads TGCAGCGTTGTGGCAGGGCCGAACACTGAAGCTTTCTTT. Its translation: CSVVAGPNTEAFF.

The genes are TRBV7-8 and TRBJ2-7, with a weak D call TRBD1 (5 bases). V lost 3 bases and J 0 bases, leaving 9 bases between the germline ends. This CDR3 region has 14 residues. Germline loops: CDR1 SGHVS, CDR2 FQNEAQ. The CDR3 protein is CASSLSTGSYEQYF. In DNA form, the CDR3 reads TGTGCCAGCAGCTTGAGTACAGGCTCCTACGAGCAGTACTTC.

The rearrangement links TRBV20-1 to TRBJ2-3, with 7 bases identical to TRBD2. The ends lost 3 bases at V and 4 bases at J; junction bases unmatched: 1. The CDR3 is 12 amino acids. Germline V gene data show CDR1 as DFQATT and CDR2 as SNEGSKA (reference sequence). CDR3 sequence reads: CSASSGSDTQYF. For the CDR3, the DNA is TGCAGTGCTAGTAGCGGGTCAGATACGCAGTATTTT.

The genes are TRBV20-1 and TRBJ2-2; D remains ambiguous. The CDR3 totals 14 residues. The germline V gene has CDR1 DFQATT and CDR2 SNEGSKA (reference sequence). The V and J ends lost 3 bases and 8 bases respectively, with 16 bases between them. The CDR3 here is CSASVGPRTGELFF. CDR3 nucleotides: TGCAGTGCTAGTGTTGGGCCCCGAACGGGGGAGCTGTTTTTT.